This T cell receptor beta chain was observed in a study of blood T cells in healthy people across ages. General study findings and limits: Investigators viewed diversity estimates from one million T cells as underestimates, the study reported.

A J-beta primer mix and a sample-barcoded 5' primer were used in a second PCR of roughly 6 to 12 cycles. The authors tagged each cDNA molecule using a template-switch adaptor with 12 random nucleotides. Every individual sample yielded 2.5 million or more paired-end reads (each containing CDR3). TCRdb itself ran the 5' RACE reads through MiXCR, one entry per CDR3 protein. The profile shows 650,000 to 900,000 distinct CDR3 sequences, around 68% of them singletons. Germline CDR1 SGHTA, CDR2 FQGNSA. The CDR3 extends over 12 amino acids. V dropped 3 bases and J dropped 9 bases, with 10 bases sitting between them. As to this clonotype: Its specificity is unknown.

Input material: blood. The receptor's source is a man aged 25 to 40 in good health. The genes are TRBV7-2 and TRBJ2-3; D gene ambiguous. CDR3 protein: CASSFASPTQYF. In nucleotides, the CDR3 is TGTGCCAGCAGCTTCGCCTCCCCGACGCAGTATTTT.